This TCR beta chain was sequenced during a study of blood T cells in healthy people across ages. The germline V gene has CDR1 MNHEY and CDR2 SVGAGI. The ends were cut back, 7 bases at V and 2 bases at J, with 12 bases in the middle. The CDR3 is made up of 14 amino acids. As concerns this clonotype: It may be a read error: a sequence one base away is much more abundant.

The authors ran a second PCR of roughly 6 to 12 cycles using a sample-barcoded 5' primer and a J-beta primer mix. A single record per CDR3 protein comes from TCRdb applying MiXCR to the 5' RACE reads. This repertoire shows roughly 1,000,000 distinct CDR3 sequences, under 30% found once; its top ten account for approximately 0.7%. The study drew donors from healthy Caucasian individuals in Russia aged roughly 6 to 100. Extractions gave at least 6 micrograms of total RNA per sample. The same sample was also studied in work on T cells of mothers and their children. That source reports: The overlap seen between related mothers and children slightly exceeded that of unrelated pairs, though not significantly.

The TCR sequence derives from a girl aged 2-10 years in good health. The gene calls are TRBV6-5 and TRBJ2-1, with D possibly TRBD2 on 5 matching bases. What was sequenced was blood. The CDR3: CASKDFDPYNEQFF. CDR3 nucleotide sequence: TGTGCCAGCAAGGACTTCGACCCCTACAATGAGCAGTTCTTC.